The T cell receptor beta chain under discussion was sequenced for a study of CD8 T cells in Susac syndrome. Study information: Patients with Susac syndrome were therapy-naive, treated with corticosteroids, or treated with intravenous immunoglobulin alone when blood was collected.

The V end was cut by 0 bases, the J end by 2 bases, with 9 bases between. The CDR3 sequence is 14 residues long. CDR1 is SGDLS, CDR2 YYNGEE, per germline. Random hexamers served to reverse transcribe roughly 0.45 to 1 ug RNA. Each CDR3 protein is one row after TCRdb ran MiXCR on the immunoSEQ multiplex PCR reads. The sample includes around 170,000 distinct CDR3 sequences, 90% to 95% of them seen just once. The TCR comes from a human donor with Susac syndrome. Sequences were obtained from CD4+ T cells from PBMCs. The J gene is TRBJ2-7, the V gene TRBV9; D not resolved. The CDR3 protein is CASSVEQDTYEQYF. The DNA of the CDR3 is TGTGCCAGCAGCGTAGAGCAGGATACCTACGAGCAGTACTTC.